The 25 T cell receptor beta chains in this list originate from one sample, sequenced in a study of molecular identifiers for immune sequencing clone quantification. TCRdb processed the PCR reads anew with MiXCR; each CDR3 protein has one entry. The table has approximately 550,000 distinct CDR3 sequences, around 23% seen once. Sequencing input: naive CD8+ T cells from blood, with Jurkat cell RNA spiked in. Subset denoted: FACS-sorted CD8+CD4-CCR7+CD45RA+ naive T cells. These TCRs come from a human donor in good health. Some libraries in this study had Jurkat cell RNA spiked in.

This clonotype has a handful of counts. The V gene is TRBV11-2, the J gene TRBJ2-7; D is unclear. This CDR3 has 14 amino acids. Germline CDR1 reads SGHAT; CDR2 reads FQNNGV. The ends were cut back, 4 bases at V and 4 bases at J, with 14 bases in the middle. The CDR3 protein is CASSSPPAVYEQYF. CDR3 sequence (DNA): TGTGCCAGCAGCTCCCCCCCCGCGGTTTACGAGCAGTACTTC.

This sequence joins TRBV19 and TRBJ2-2; D remains ambiguous. The CDR3 runs to 13 residues. Per the germline V gene, CDR1 is LNHDA and CDR2 is SQIVND (reference sequence). Trimming took off 3 bases at V and 4 bases at J, with 6 bases between the two ends. CDR3 nucleotides: TGTGCCAGTAGTATGACGGTCACCGGGGAGCTGTTTTTT. It codes for CASSMTVTGELFF.

This chain joins TRBV6-2 or TRBV6-3 and TRBJ1-5, with 9 bases that match TRBD1. The CDR3 consists of 17 residues. The V gene's germline CDR1 is MNHEY and CDR2 SVGEGT. The V and J ends lost 6 bases and 5 bases, in that order; junction bases with no gene match: 14. The CDR3 is CASSPGTGMLGYQPQHF. The CDR3 bases are TGTGCCAGCAGCCCCGGGACAGGGATGTTGGGGTATCAGCCCCAGCATTTT.

This clonotype was seen many times. The genes are TRBV4-1 and TRBJ2-7, with TRBD1 matching 8 bases. The CDR3 spans 13 residues. Germline lookup yields CDR1 MGHRA and CDR2 YSYEKL. Unmatched junction bases numbered 1, after V lost 3 bases and J lost 3 bases. The CDR3 DNA is TGCGCCAGCAGCCACGACAGGGGCTACGAGCAGTACTTC. This sequence encodes CASSHDRGYEQYF.

A remark on this clonotype: The junction departs from germline at one end; a sequencing error may be responsible. The genes are TRBV20-1 and TRBJ2-7; no clear D. The CDR3 runs 15 residues. Germline V gives CDR1 DFQATT, CDR2 SNEGSKA (reference sequence). CDR3 loop: CSAGDTSTGSYEQYF. CDR3 nucleotides: TGCAGTGCTGGAGATACGTCGACTGGCTCCTACGAGCAGTACTTC.

The chain joins TRBV5-4 to TRBJ2-5, with TRBD1 matching over 9 bases. Germline V gene data show CDR1 as SGHNT and CDR2 as YYREEE (reference sequence). J was trimmed by 2 bases and V by 4 bases; bases with no gene match: 15. The CDR3 has 18 amino acids. The CDR3 DNA reads as TGTGCCAGCAGCCCAGTGGGACAGGGTTTTACAGCACAAGAGACCCAGTACTTC. Its protein product is CASSPVGQGFTAQETQYF.

This clonotype was found a few times. J is TRBJ1-5 and V is TRBV18; the D gene is possibly TRBD1 (5 bases). CDR1 and CDR2 from the germline V gene are KGHSH and LQKENI. This CDR3 is built from 15 residues. V gave up 3 bases and J gave up 5 bases, with 14 bases separating them. This CDR3 reads CASSPAGPGYQPQHF. As DNA, the CDR3 is TGTGCCAGCTCACCGGCGGGGCCGGGGTATCAGCCCCAGCATTTT.

The gene calls are TRBV6-6 and TRBJ2-7; TRBD1 agrees at 7 bases. CDR3 length equals 15 residues. Trimming at V came to 6 bases and at J to 4 bases, leaving 12 bases not matched to a gene. The germline V gene has CDR1 MNHNY and CDR2 SVGAGI (reference sequence). The CDR3 DNA reads as TGTGCCAGCAGCCATCCCCTGACAGGGTTATACGAGCAGTACTTC. This translates into CASSHPLTGLYEQYF.

This rearrangement joins TRBV2 to TRBJ2-2; tentative D call: TRBD1 (5 bases). The V gene's germline CDR1 is SNHLY and CDR2 FYNNEI. Trimming left V 5 bases short and J 1 base short, with 5 bases between. This CDR3 spans 13 amino acids. The CDR3 here is CASSRGNTGELFF. CDR3 bases: TGTGCCAGCAGTAGGGGGAACACCGGGGAGCTGTTTTTT.

With respect to this clonotype: A single base separates this from a much larger clone, so it may be a read error. This chain connects TRBV7-3 to TRBJ2-3; TRBD2 is a possible D gene (5 bases). CDR3 length: 13 amino acids. The V end lost 7 bases, the J end lost 7 bases, and 15 bases lay between the germline ends. Germline V lookup: CDR1 SGHTA, CDR2 FQGTGA. The CDR3 region is CASKLVETHTQYF. The CDR3 DNA sequence: TGTGCCAGCAAACTAGTTGAAACACATACGCAGTATTTT.

This sequence joins TRBV28 and TRBJ2-7, with D possibly being TRBD2 (5 bases). Germline loops: CDR1 MDHEN, CDR2 SYDVKM. The CDR3 totals 14 residues. V was clipped by 7 bases and J by 3 bases, with 16 bases between them. The CDR3 nucleotides are TGTGCCAGCATCCCCGGCGGGCAGGTCTACGAGCAGTACTTC. Encoded protein: CASIPGGQVYEQYF.

This clonotype came up many times. This chain uses TRBV7-6 with TRBJ2-7, with 9 positions matching TRBD2. The CDR3 is made up of 14 amino acids. CDR1 is SGHVS, CDR2 FNYEAQ, per germline. V was pared by 1 base and J by 4 bases, with 2 bases of the junction left unmatched. CDR3 protein: CASSLGLAEYEQYF. The CDR3 DNA is TGTGCCAGCAGCTTAGGACTAGCGGAGTACGAGCAGTACTTC.

This clonotype was seen more than once but under ten times. V gene TRBV20-1 combines with J gene TRBJ2-1; no clear D. Deletions cut 3 bases from V and 0 bases from J, with 9 bases between. Germline values: CDR1 DFQATT, CDR2 SNEGSKA (reference sequence). The CDR3 has 14 amino acids. CDR3 protein: CSASSEYSYNEQFF. In DNA, the CDR3 is TGCAGTGCTAGTTCCGAATACTCCTACAATGAGCAGTTCTTC.

V is TRBV7-9 and J is TRBJ2-7; 9 bases map to TRBD1. Germline V gives CDR1 SEHNR, CDR2 FQNEAQ (reference sequence). V lost 1 base, J lost 6 bases, and 10 bases stayed unmatched. The CDR3 covers 16 residues. CDR3 nucleotide sequence: TGTGCCAGCAGCTTAGGCCGAGGGACAGGGCCCATCGAGCAGTACTTC. This gives the protein CASSLGRGTGPIEQYF.

The chain couples TRBV4-3 to TRBJ1-2; perhaps TRBD1 as D (5 bases). CDR1 and CDR2 (germline): LGHNA, YSLEER. With 0 bases removed from V and 4 bases from J, the gap between germline ends came to 12 bases. CDR3 length: 15 residues. CDR3 amino acids: CASSQDRQGGYGYTF. CDR3 in DNA: TGCGCCAGCAGCCAAGATAGGCAGGGTGGCTATGGCTACACCTTC.

This clonotype was seen only once. Compared with germline, one end of the junction differs, possibly owing to a read error. V and J are TRBV6-2 or TRBV6-3 and TRBJ2-2; D may correspond to TRBD1 or TRBD2 (5 bases each). CDR1 and CDR2 from the germline V gene are MNHEY and SVGEGT. The CDR3 covers 11 residues. CDR3 DNA: TGTGCCAGCAGCCGCACCGGGGCGCTGTTTTTT. Its translation: CASSRTGALFF.

This clonotype was observed a few times. The V and J genes are TRBV4-1 and TRBJ2-7; possible D gene TRBD2, 6 bases. V shed 1 base and J shed 2 bases, with 12 bases lying between them. Germline values: CDR1 MGHRA, CDR2 YSYEKL. The length of the CDR3 is 15 residues. The DNA for the CDR3 is TGCGCCAGCAGCCAAGTTCCGGGACTTGCCTACGAGCAGTACTTC. Residues: CASSQVPGLAYEQYF.

The genes are TRBV9 and TRBJ2-5; TRBD2 matches at 8 bases. Germline lookup yields CDR1 SGDLS and CDR2 YYNGEE. Trimming cost V 4 bases and J 2 bases; bases outside gene matches: 19. This CDR3 is built from 19 residues. CDR3 loop: CASSTPAGSSGKLQETQYF. Written as DNA, the CDR3 is TGTGCCAGCAGCACCCCAGCCGGGAGTAGCGGGAAGCTGCAAGAGACCCAGTACTTC.

The chain combines TRBV6-2 or TRBV6-3 with TRBJ2-7, with D possibly matching TRBD2 (6 bases). Germline V gives CDR1 MNHEY, CDR2 SVGEGT. The CDR3 loop spans 13 amino acids. Between the trimmed V and J ends, which lost 8 bases and 3 bases, there was a span of 14 bases. CDR3 DNA sequence: TGTGCCAGCGGCGCCGGGACTCTCTACGAGCAGTACTTC. This gives the protein CASGAGTLYEQYF.

This clonotype showed up many times. The chain joins TRBV28 to TRBJ2-3; 9 bases fit TRBD2. This CDR3 spans 16 amino acids. CDR1 is MDHEN and CDR2 is SYDVKM in the germline V gene. The trim removed 5 bases at V and 0 bases at J, leaving 6 bases unmatched. The CDR3 spells CASSPLAGASTDTQYF. The DNA for the CDR3 is TGTGCCAGCAGTCCTTTAGCGGGAGCTAGCACAGATACGCAGTATTTT.

This clonotype was detected a few times. V gene TRBV5-6 combines with J gene TRBJ2-5; D assignment may be TRBD1 or TRBD2 (5 bases each). The CDR3 consists of 15 residues. Germline V gene lookup returns CDR1 SGHDT and CDR2 YYEEEE. V dropped 4 bases and J dropped 5 bases, with 18 bases sitting between them. The CDR3 bases are TGTGCCAGCAGCGCCGGGGACCGCCCGGTGGAGACCCAGTACTTC. This translates into CASSAGDRPVETQYF.

The chain is built from TRBV7-9 and TRBJ1-5; TRBD1 might be the D (5 bases). Germline assignment: CDR1 SEHNR and CDR2 FQNEAQ (reference sequence). This CDR3 is built from 14 residues. The V and J ends lost 1 base and 7 bases respectively, with 11 bases between them. The CDR3 is CASSLGGLEQPQHF. The CDR3 DNA sequence: TGTGCCAGCAGCTTAGGGGGGTTGGAGCAGCCCCAGCATTTT.

This clonotype was picked up a small number of times. The V and J genes are TRBV12-3 or TRBV12-4 and TRBJ1-1; the D is unclear. The CDR3 spans 13 residues. Trimming took 4 bases from V and 4 from J, leaving 10 bases between them. The CDR3 DNA reads TGTGCCAGCAGTTCCGGAAGGGCCACTGAAGCTTTCTTT. Its translation is CASSSGRATEAFF.

Of note for this clonotype: A read error may produce the germline difference seen at one junction end. The V gene is TRBV29-1, the J gene TRBJ2-1, with a tentative D call TRBD1 (5 bases). CDR1 SQVTM and CDR2 ANQGSEA come from the germline V gene. The CDR3 length is 14 residues. The CDR3, as DNA: TGCAGCGCAACAGTTAGGGGCTCCTACAGTGAGCAGTTCTTC. It is translated as CSATVRGSYSEQFF.

This clonotype was observed at least ten times. This chain links TRBV27 with TRBJ1-5, with unresolved D. Germline-derived CDR1 and CDR2 are MNHEY and SMNVEV (reference sequence). The V gene lost 6 bases and the J gene lost 1 base, with 16 bases spanning the gap. The CDR3 has 16 amino acids. This CDR3 is CASRSLLGWSNQPQHF. CDR3 nucleotides: TGTGCCAGCAGATCCCTTCTAGGATGGAGCAATCAGCCCCAGCATTTT.